The sequence of this TCR beta chain was determined in a study of shared T cell receptors in the human thymus (dated by TCRdb to the early 2020s). Background on the whole study: The study examined how the human thymus generates shared, self-reactive T-cell receptor alpha chains.

In the case of this clone: Its antigen is unknown. Per-base quality was not reported, and no clone a single base away is much larger than it.

CDR1 and CDR2 are read off the germline V gene (reference sequence) as MNHEY and SMNVEV. Including the terminal cysteine and phenylalanine, the CDR3 comprises 17 residues. This entry keeps only the CDR3 DNA: 51 bases, framed from base 1. Trimming takes 3 bases from V and 4 bases from J, and the germline ends sit 18 bases apart. Library creation used the immunoSEQ multiplex PCR assay. The table was pulled from immuneACCESS by TCRdb, which kept in-frame rearrangements only. Such tables lose some clones; where checked, under half of the loss comes from unresolved V genes, and the rest has no known cause. This sample comprises 550,000 to 800,000 clones, 70% to 90% of them detected only once. Approximately 0.01% of the sample rests with the top ten. These same data were also listed under a study on human thymus T cells. The second study's paper adds: Immunologically healthy infants undergoing open corrective cardiac surgery for congenital heart defects in Finland were used as donors. Thymus tissue was obtained as surgical resects removed during corrective cardiac surgery. Biased V and J gene segment usage appeared to be present in both thymic and peripheral blood repertoires. Highly overlapping thymic TCR repertoires among unrelated individuals were reported in the related research. The study used 7 to 9 infant thymus samples plus four related peripheral blood samples to characterize TCR alpha and beta repertoires. The cohort included about 6 male and a couple of female infants, with donor ages spanning 7 to 244 days. Thymocytes were mechanically released from the tissue and were stored as pellets of roughly 9-31 million cells at -70 degrees C. A QIAsymphony instrument was used to extract genomic DNA from the frozen cell pellets. The immunoSEQ multiplex PCR assay was used to amplify the TCRB and TCRAD loci from a standardized quantity of quality-controlled genomic DNA. Amplicons spanned the V(D)J region at a length sufficient to cover the CDR3 and identify V and J genes. Through the commercial immunoSEQ service, the amplicons were sequenced on an Illumina platform. Primer bias and sequencing errors were corrected as previously described, and TCRAD and TCRB definitions were based on the IMGT database. immunoSEQ Analyzer 3.0 and VDJTools were used for repertoire analysis, which covered basic statistics, V/J segment usage, diversity estimates, rarefaction and pairwise overlap. Diversity was estimated using the Chao1, ChaoE, Efron-Thisted, Shannon and inverse Simpson indices, and was also estimated on datasets down-sampled to the size of the smallest sample. Repertoire overlap was determined by strict matching of CDR3 nucleotide sequence, V gene and J gene, and Jaccard-based multidimensional scaling clustering was applied. On average, thymus samples gave roughly 800,000 unique TCRB clonotypes, whereas blood samples gave 75,000 to 85,000.

The receptor's source is a girl under three years old with a congenital heart defect. Donor details come from another sample of the same person, matched by shared clones. This chain joins TRBV27 to TRBJ2-2, with TRBD2 tentatively as D gene (5 bases match). Sample: thymocytes. CDR3 loop: CASSFWARVRTTGELFF. The nucleotides read TGTGCCAGCAGTTTCTGGGCGCGGGTTCGTACCACCGGGGAGCTGTTTTTT.